The 17 T cell receptor beta chains below come from one sample, sequenced in a study of cytomegalovirus exposure and HLA in healthy donors. The primer mix had 60 Vbeta and 13 Jbeta primers. TCRdb's table, derived via immunoSEQ multiplex PCR, lists solely in-frame clones and lacks some. The sample records roughly 120,000 clones, about 76% being singletons. Sequenced material: PBMCs. Receptors were obtained from a man aged 35 to 55 in good health and CMV-seropositive.

This sequence joins TRBV5-1 and TRBJ1-1; 8 bases fit TRBD1. The V segment lost 3 bases and the J segment 1 base; nucleotides outside the gene matches: 5. Germline CDR1 and CDR2: SGHRS and YFSETQ. The CDR3 has 15 amino acids. CDR3 nucleotide sequence: TGCGCCAGCAGCTCAACCGGGACAGGGAACACTGAAGCTTTCTTT. Encoded protein: CASSSTGTGNTEAFF. Combining the CDR3 with reference TRBV5-1 and TRBJ1-1 gives the whole variable domain KAGVTQTPRYLIKTRGQQVTLSCSPISGHRSVSWYQQTPGQGLQFLFEYFSETQRNKGNFPGRFSGRQFSNSRSEMNVSTLELGDSALYLCASSSTGTGNTEAFFGQGTRLTVV.

The chain employs TRBV6-1 and TRBJ2-4; D is unresolved. The V end lost 1 base, the J end lost 9 bases, and 10 bases lay between the germline ends. Germline values: CDR1 MNHNS, CDR2 SASEGT. This CDR3 spans 13 amino acids. In nucleotides, the CDR3 is TGTGCCAGCAGTGAAGGCCAGAGACTCATTCAGTACTTC. It yields the protein CASSEGQRLIQYF.

The V and J genes are TRBV2 and TRBJ1-4, with TRBD1 matching over 9 bases. This CDR3 contains 15 residues. V lost 7 bases and J lost 0; bases outside the gene matches: 3. CDR1 is SNHLY, CDR2 FYNNEI, per germline. The CDR3 loop is CASKGQGTTNEKLFF. The CDR3 nucleotides read TGTGCCAGCAAAGGACAGGGGACAACTAATGAAAAACTGTTTTTT.

This chain connects TRBV19 to TRBJ2-2, with 15 bases identical to TRBD2. The germline V gene encodes CDR1 LNHDA and CDR2 SQIVND (reference sequence). V shed 8 bases and J 7 bases; nucleotides not matched to a gene: 8. The CDR3 runs to 16 residues. The CDR3 loop reads CASQARTSGRVGELFF. The CDR3 DNA reads TGTGCCAGTCAAGCGAGGACTAGCGGGAGGGTCGGGGAGCTGTTTTTT.

The genes are TRBV6-6 and TRBJ2-2; D unresolved. Looked up from germline, CDR1 is MNHNY and CDR2 is SVGAGI (reference sequence). V was shortened by 3 bases and J by 3 bases, with 11 bases between the two germline ends. CDR3 length: 15 amino acids. The CDR3 sequence is CASSYDAVDTGELFF. DNA for the CDR3: TGTGCCAGCAGTTATGATGCGGTTGACACCGGGGAGCTGTTTTTT.

The chain employs TRBV5-1 and TRBJ2-3; 7 bases line up with TRBD2. CDR3 size: 16 residues. The V gene end was trimmed by 0 bases and the J gene end by 0 bases; junction bases not matched to a gene: 4. From germline, CDR1 is SGHRS and CDR2 YFSETQ. The CDR3 spells CASSLEARGSTDTQYF. CDR3 DNA: TGCGCCAGCAGCTTGGAAGCGCGGGGGAGCACAGATACGCAGTATTTT.

This clone has only one observation. This chain joins TRBV30 and TRBJ2-7, with TRBD2 as a possible D gene (6 bases). The CDR3 has 14 residues. Germline V gives CDR1 GTSNPN, CDR2 SVGIG (reference sequence). The germline V and J ends were trimmed by 6 bases and 4 bases, with 19 bases remaining between them. This chain's CDR3 is CACPVGTSPYEQYF. DNA for the CDR3: TGTGCCTGCCCGGTCGGGACTTCACCTTACGAGCAGTACTTC.

The CDR3 loop is CAISWDRGSGQPQHF. Written as DNA, the CDR3 is TGTGCCATCAGTTGGGACAGGGGGAGCGGACAGCCCCAGCATTTT. The V and J genes are TRBV10-3 and TRBJ1-5, with 11 bases matching TRBD1. V lost 5 bases to trimming and J lost 7 bases; unmatched junction nucleotides: 7. Germline V gene data show CDR1 as ENHRY and CDR2 as SYGVKD. The CDR3 extends over 15 amino acids.

CDR3 sequence reads: CSVDVGTDTQYF. The CDR3 DNA sequence: TGCAGCGTTGACGTTGGCACAGATACGCAGTATTTT. The chain recombines TRBV29-1 with TRBJ2-3; D is uncertain. The V gene's germline CDR1 is SQVTM and CDR2 ANQGSEA. This CDR3 has 12 amino acids. V shed 3 bases and J shed 1 base, with 5 bases lying between them.

The chain couples TRBV5-4 to TRBJ2-7; 8 nucleotides match TRBD2. The CDR3 is 15 residues long. V was clipped by 0 bases and J by 3 bases; unmatched bases: 5. From germline, CDR1 is SGHNT and CDR2 YYREEE (reference sequence). CDR3 bases: TGTGCCAGCAGCTTGGAGGCGGGAGGATTCTACGAGCAGTACTTC. As protein: CASSLEAGGFYEQYF.

V usage is TRBV30 and J usage is TRBJ1-5; 7 nucleotides match TRBD1. CDR1 GTSNPN and CDR2 SVGIG come from the germline V gene (reference sequence). V trimming: 2 bases; J trimming: 6 bases; junction bases outside the gene matches: 7. The CDR3 runs to 14 residues. DNA for the CDR3: TGTGCCTGGAGTCTCGGACAGGCGAGTCAGCCCCAGCATTTT. Amino acid sequence: CAWSLGQASQPQHF.

The chain couples TRBV28 to TRBJ2-3; 13 bases fit TRBD2. The V gene's germline CDR1 is MDHEN and CDR2 SYDVKM. The V segment lost 5 bases and the J segment 11 bases; nucleotides outside the gene matches: 7. This CDR3 is built from 14 residues. CDR3 loop: CASSGGTSGNKQYF. The DNA for the CDR3 is TGTGCCAGCAGTGGCGGGACTAGCGGGAACAAGCAGTATTTT.

This clone came up a few times. The chain has TRBV19 and TRBJ1-6; perhaps TRBD1 as D (6 bases). The germline V and J ends were trimmed by 7 bases and 4 bases, with 11 bases remaining between them. Germline values: CDR1 LNHDA, CDR2 SQIVND (reference sequence). This CDR3 comprises 14 residues. This CDR3 is CASMGALYNSPLHF. CDR3 sequence (DNA): TGTGCCAGTATGGGGGCTTTGTATAATTCACCCCTCCACTTT. The whole variable domain, remainder taken from reference TRBV19 and TRBJ1-6, is DGGITQSPKYLFRKEGQNVTLSCEQNLNHDAMYWYRQDPGQGLRLIYYSQIVNDFQKGDIAEGYSVSREKKESFPLTVTSAQKNPTAFYLCASMGALYNSPLHFGNGTRLTVT.

The chain joins TRBV11-2 to TRBJ2-5; a possible D gene is TRBD2 (6 bases). The germline V gene has CDR1 SGHAT and CDR2 FQNNGV. Trimming shortened V by 0 bases and J by 11 bases, and 16 bases separated the two germline ends. This CDR3 contains 14 residues. The CDR3 DNA follows: TGTGCCAGCAGCTTAGATGCCCGGGGCGGGGAGCAGTACTTC. Protein sequence: CASSLDARGGEQYF.

This chain links TRBV29-1 with TRBJ2-5; TRBD2 is a possible D gene (5 bases). Germline loops: CDR1 SQVTM, CDR2 ANQGSEA. CDR3 length: 14 residues. Trimming took 6 bases from V and 0 from J, leaving 14 bases between them. The CDR3 nucleotides are TGCAGCGTAGGAAGCAGAGGGTACCAAGAGACCCAGTACTTC. This codes for CSVGSRGYQETQYF.

This clone was detected only once. The V and J genes are TRBV5-1 and TRBJ1-3; 7 bases line up with TRBD1. The CDR3 totals 14 residues. Germline loops: CDR1 SGHRS, CDR2 YFSETQ. Trimming removed 4 bases from V and 3 bases from J; junction bases left unmatched: 4. The CDR3 reads CASSMGTVGNTIYF. The CDR3 nucleotides read TGCGCCAGCAGCATGGGGACAGTTGGAAACACCATATATTTT. Supplemented by reference TRBV5-1 and TRBJ1-3, the full variable domain reads KAGVTQTPRYLIKTRGQQVTLSCSPISGHRSVSWYQQTPGQGLQFLFEYFSETQRNKGNFPGRFSGRQFSNSRSEMNVSTLELGDSALYLCASSMGTVGNTIYFGEGSWLTVV.

This clone occurred a few times. The chain employs TRBV6-4 and TRBJ2-3; 16 nucleotides match TRBD2. Germline V gene sequence: CDR1 MRHNA, CDR2 SNTAGT. The ends lost 5 bases at V and 4 bases at J; junction bases unmatched: 6. CDR3 size: 17 residues. DNA for the CDR3: TGTGCCAGCAGTCCCGGGACTAGCGGGGGGGCAGCAGATACGCAGTATTTT. Amino acid sequence: CASSPGTSGGAADTQYF.